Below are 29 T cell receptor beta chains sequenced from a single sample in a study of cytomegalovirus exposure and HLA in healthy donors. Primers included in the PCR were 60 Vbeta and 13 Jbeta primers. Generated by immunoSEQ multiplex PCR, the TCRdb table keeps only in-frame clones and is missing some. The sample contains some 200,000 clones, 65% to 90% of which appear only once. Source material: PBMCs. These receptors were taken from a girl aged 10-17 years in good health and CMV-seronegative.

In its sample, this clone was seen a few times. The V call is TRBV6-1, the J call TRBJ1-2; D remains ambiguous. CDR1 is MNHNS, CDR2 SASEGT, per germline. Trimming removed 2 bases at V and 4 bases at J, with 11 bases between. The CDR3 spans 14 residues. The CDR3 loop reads CASSENVRSYGYTF. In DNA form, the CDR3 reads TGTGCCAGCAGTGAAAATGTGCGTTCCTATGGCTACACCTTC.

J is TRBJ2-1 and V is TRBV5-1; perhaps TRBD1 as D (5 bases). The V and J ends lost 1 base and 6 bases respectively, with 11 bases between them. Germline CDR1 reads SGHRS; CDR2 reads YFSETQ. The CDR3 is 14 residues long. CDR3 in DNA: TGCGCCAGCAGCTTGTCAGGGCTAGGCAATGAGCAGTTCTTC. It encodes CASSLSGLGNEQFF.

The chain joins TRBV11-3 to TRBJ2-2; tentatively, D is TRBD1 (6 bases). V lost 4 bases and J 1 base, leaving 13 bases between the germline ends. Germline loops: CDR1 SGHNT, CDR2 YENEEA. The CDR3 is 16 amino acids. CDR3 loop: CASSSYVTGNTGELFF. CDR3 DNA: TGTGCCAGCAGCTCGTACGTGACAGGGAACACCGGGGAGCTGTTTTTT. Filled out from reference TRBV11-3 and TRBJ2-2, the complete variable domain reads EAGVVQSPRYKIIEKKQPVAFWCNPISGHNTLYWYLQNLGQGPELLIRYENEEAVDDSQLPKDRFSAERLKGVDSTLKIQPAELGDSAVYLCASSSYVTGNTGELFFGEGSRLTVL.

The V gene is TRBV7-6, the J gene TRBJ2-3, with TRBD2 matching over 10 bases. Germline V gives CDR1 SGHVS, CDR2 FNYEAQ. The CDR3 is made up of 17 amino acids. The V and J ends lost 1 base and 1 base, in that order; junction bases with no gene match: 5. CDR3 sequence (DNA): TGTGCCAGCAGCTTAGGCGCTAGCGGGGGCCGCACAGATACGCAGTATTTT. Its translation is CASSLGASGGRTDTQYF.

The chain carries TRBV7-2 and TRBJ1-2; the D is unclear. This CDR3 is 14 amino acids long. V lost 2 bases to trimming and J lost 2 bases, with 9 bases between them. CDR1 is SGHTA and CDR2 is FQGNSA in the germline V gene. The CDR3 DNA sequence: TGTGCCAGCAGCTTATGGGCGATCAACTATGGCTACACCTTC. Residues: CASSLWAINYGYTF.

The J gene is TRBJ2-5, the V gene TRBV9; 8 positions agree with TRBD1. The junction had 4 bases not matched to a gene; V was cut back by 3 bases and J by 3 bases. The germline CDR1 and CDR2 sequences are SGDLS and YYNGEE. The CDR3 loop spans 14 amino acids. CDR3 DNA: TGTGCCAGCAGCGCCCAGGACAGGGAAGAGACCCAGTACTTC. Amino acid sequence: CASSAQDREETQYF.

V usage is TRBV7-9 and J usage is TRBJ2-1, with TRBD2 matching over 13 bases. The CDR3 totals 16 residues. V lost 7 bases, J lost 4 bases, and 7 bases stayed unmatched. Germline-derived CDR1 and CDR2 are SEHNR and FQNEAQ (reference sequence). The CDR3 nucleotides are TGTGCCAGCACCTTGGGGACTAGCGGGGATTACAATGAGCAGTTCTTC. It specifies CASTLGTSGDYNEQFF.

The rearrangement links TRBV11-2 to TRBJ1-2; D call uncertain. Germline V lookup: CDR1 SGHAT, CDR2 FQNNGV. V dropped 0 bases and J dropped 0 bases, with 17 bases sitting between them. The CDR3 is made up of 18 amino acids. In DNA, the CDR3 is TGTGCCAGCAGCTTAGATCGGAAAGGGAGGGTAGCTAACTATGGCTACACCTTC. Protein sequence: CASSLDRKGRVANYGYTF.

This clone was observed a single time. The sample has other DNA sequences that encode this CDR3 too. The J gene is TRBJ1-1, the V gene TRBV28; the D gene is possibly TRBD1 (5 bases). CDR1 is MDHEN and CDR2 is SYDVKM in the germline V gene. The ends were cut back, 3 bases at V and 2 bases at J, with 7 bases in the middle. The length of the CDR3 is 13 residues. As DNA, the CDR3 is TGTGCCAGCAGTTTGGGGGGTAACACTGAAGCTTTCTTT. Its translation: CASSLGGNTEAFF.

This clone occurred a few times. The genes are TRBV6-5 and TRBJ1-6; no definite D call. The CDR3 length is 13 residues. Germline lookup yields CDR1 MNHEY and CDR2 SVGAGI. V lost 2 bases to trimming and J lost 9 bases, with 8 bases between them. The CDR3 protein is CASSYRFGSPLHF. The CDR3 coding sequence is TGTGCCAGCAGTTACCGATTCGGTTCACCCCTCCACTTT.

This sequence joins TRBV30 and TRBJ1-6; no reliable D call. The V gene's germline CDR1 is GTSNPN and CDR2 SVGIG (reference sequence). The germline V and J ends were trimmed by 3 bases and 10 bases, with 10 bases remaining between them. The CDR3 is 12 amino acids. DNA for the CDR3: TGTGCCTGGAGCGTTATAGAGTCACCCCTCCACTTT. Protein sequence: CAWSVIESPLHF.

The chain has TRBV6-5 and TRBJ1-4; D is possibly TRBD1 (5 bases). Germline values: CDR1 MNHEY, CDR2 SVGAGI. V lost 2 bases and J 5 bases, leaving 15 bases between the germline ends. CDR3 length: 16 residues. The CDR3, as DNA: TGTGCCAGCAGTTACGGGGCTAACCCAGTGAATGAAAAACTGTTTTTT. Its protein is CASSYGANPVNEKLFF.

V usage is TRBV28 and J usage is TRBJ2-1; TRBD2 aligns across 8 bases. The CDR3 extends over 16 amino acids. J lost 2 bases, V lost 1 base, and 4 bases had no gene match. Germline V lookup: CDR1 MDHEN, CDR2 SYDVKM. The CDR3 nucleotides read TGTGCCAGCAGTTTATCCGGGAGGGGCGCCTACAATGAGCAGTTCTTC. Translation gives CASSLSGRGAYNEQFF.

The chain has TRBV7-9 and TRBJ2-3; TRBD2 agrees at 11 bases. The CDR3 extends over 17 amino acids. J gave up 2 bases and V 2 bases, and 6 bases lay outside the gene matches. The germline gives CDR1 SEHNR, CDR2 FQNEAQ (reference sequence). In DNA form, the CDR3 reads TGTGCCAGCAGCTTATCACTAGCGGGAGAGGACACAGATACGCAGTATTTT. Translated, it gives CASSLSLAGEDTDTQYF.

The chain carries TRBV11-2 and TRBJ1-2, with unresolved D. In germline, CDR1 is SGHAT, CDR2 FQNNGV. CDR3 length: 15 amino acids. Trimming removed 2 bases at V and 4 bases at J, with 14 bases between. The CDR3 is CASSLLNGGSYGYTF. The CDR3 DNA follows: TGTGCCAGCAGCTTATTAAATGGCGGATCCTATGGCTACACCTTC. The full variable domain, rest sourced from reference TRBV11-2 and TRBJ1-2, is EAGVAQSPRYKIIEKRQSVAFWCNPISGHATLYWYQQILGQGPKLLIQFQNNGVVDDSQLPKDRFSAERLKGVDSTLKIQPAKLEDSAVYLCASSLLNGGSYGYTFGSGTRLTVV.

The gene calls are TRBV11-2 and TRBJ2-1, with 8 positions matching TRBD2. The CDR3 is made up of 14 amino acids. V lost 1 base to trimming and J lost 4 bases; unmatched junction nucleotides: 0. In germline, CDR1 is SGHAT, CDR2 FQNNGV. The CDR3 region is CASSLAGGYNEQFF. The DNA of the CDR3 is TGTGCCAGCAGCTTAGCGGGAGGGTACAATGAGCAGTTCTTC.

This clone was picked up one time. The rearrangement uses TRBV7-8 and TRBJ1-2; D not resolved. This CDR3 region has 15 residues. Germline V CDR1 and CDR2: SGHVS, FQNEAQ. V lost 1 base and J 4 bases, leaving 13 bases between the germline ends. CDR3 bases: TGTGCCAGCAGCTTAGAAGAGGGAACCTTCTATGGCTACACCTTC. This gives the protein CASSLEEGTFYGYTF.

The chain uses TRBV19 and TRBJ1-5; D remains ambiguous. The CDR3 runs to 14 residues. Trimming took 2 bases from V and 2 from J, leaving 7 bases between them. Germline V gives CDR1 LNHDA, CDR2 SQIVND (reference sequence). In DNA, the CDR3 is TGTGCCAGTAGTATACGGGTCGGCAATCAGCCCCAGCATTTT. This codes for CASSIRVGNQPQHF.

The CDR3 here is CASSLGQSSYNEQFF. The DNA of the CDR3 is TGTGCCAGCAGCTTGGGACAGAGCTCCTACAATGAGCAGTTCTTC. V gene TRBV5-4 combines with J gene TRBJ2-1; D is perhaps TRBD1 (5 bases). Germline CDR1 is SGHNT and CDR2 is YYREEE (reference sequence). Trimming pared 0 bases from V and 0 bases from J, leaving 7 bases between. This CDR3 is built from 15 residues.

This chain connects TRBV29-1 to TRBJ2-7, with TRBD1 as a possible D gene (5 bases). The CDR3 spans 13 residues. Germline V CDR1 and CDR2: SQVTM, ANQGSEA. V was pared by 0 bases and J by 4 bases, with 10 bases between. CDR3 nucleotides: TGCAGCGTTGAAGATCGTAGGGGATACGAGCAGTACTTC. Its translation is CSVEDRRGYEQYF.

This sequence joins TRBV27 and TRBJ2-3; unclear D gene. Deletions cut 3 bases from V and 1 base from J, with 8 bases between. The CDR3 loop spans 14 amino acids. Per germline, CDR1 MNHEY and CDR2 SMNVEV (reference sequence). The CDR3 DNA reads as TGTGCCAGCAGTTTTCTCCAGGGCACAGATACGCAGTATTTT. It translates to CASSFLQGTDTQYF.

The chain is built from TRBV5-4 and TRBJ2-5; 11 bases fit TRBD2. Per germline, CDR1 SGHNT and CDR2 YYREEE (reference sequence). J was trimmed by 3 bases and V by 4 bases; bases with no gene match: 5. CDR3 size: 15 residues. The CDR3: CASSPTSGAKETQYF. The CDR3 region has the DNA TGTGCCAGCAGCCCGACTAGCGGGGCTAAAGAGACCCAGTACTTC.

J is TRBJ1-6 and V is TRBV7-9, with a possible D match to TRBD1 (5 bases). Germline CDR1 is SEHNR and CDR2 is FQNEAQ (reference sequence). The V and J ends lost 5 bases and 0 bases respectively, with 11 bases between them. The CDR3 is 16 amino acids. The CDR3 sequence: CASSQRGSSYNSPLHF. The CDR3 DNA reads TGTGCCAGCAGCCAACGGGGGAGCTCCTATAATTCACCCCTCCACTTT.

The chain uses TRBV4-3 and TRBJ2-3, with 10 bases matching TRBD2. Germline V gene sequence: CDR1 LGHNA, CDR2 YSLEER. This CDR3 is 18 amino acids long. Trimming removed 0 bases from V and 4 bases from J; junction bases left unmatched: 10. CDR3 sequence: CASSQDASGGAGADTQYF. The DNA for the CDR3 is TGCGCCAGCAGCCAAGACGCGAGCGGGGGGGCTGGCGCAGATACGCAGTATTTT.

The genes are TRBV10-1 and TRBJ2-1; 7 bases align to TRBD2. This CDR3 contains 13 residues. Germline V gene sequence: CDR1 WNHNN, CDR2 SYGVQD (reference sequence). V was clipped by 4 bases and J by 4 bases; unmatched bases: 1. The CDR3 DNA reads TGCGCCAGCAGTGGCGGGGGTTACAATGAGCAGTTCTTC. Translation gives CASSGGGYNEQFF.

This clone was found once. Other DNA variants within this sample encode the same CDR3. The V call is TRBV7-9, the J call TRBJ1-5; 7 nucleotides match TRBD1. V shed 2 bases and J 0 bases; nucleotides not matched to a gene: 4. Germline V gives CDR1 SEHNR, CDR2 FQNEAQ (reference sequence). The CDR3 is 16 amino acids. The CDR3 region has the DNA TGTGCCAGCAGCTTAAAAGGGACAGCTAGCAATCAGCCCCAGCATTTT. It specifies CASSLKGTASNQPQHF.

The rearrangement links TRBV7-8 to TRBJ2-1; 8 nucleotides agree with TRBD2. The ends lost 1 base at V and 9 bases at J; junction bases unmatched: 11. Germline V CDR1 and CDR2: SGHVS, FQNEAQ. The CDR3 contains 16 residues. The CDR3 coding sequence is TGTGCCAGCAGCTTAGACCAGGGACTAGGGGCGCGTGAGCAGTTCTTC. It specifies CASSLDQGLGAREQFF.

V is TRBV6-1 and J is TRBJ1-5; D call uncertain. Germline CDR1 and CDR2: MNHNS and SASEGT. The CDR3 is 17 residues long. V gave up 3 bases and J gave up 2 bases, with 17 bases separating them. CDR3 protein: CASSERALNAGNQPQHF. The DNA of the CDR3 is TGTGCCAGCAGTGAGAGGGCTCTTAATGCGGGCAATCAGCCCCAGCATTTT.

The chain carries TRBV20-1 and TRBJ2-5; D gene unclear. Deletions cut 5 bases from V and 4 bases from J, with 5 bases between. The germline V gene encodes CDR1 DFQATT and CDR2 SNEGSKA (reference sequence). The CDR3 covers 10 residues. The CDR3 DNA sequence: TGCAGTGCTGAGAGAGAGACCCAGTACTTC. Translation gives CSAERETQYF.